What follows describes a single T cell receptor (gamma chain). No antigen is known for it. After alphabeta T cell depletion, CD3+ Vdelta1+ Vdelta2- thymocytes were sorted. Vdelta1+ thymocyte sorts reached between about 97% and 99.6% purity. CDR3 size: 13 residues. Germline-derived CDR1 and CDR2 are EGSNGY and YDSYNSKV. J lost 8 bases, V lost 0 bases, and 7 bases had no gene match. Sequences come from RNA converted to cDNA by reverse transcription. Pooled V-gene forward primers with one constant-region reverse primer generated the CDR3 amplicons by multiplex PCR. TCRdb reran clone calling via CATT on the multiplex PCR reads. The profile shows about 22,000 gamma-chain clones, approximately 13% of them singletons. This sample is drawn from a study of Vδ1+ human thymocytes. Study observations and caveats: Thymic TRG and TRD repertoires appeared highly polyclonal, with Gaussian CDR3 length distributions. Thymic delta-chain repertoires held approximately 19% Vdelta2 sequences and few Vdelta3, despite high sort purity. Bulk data may be misread because of unexpected Vdelta2 sequences.

The clonotype originates from a child younger than two who had congenital heart surgery. The source material was Vdelta1+ gamma-delta thymocytes from the thymus. Specified subset: FACS-sorted CD3+ TCRalphabeta- TCRVdelta1+ TCRVdelta2- thymocytes. The chain links TRGV2 to TRGJ1 or TRGJ2. The CDR3 spells CATWDGPNNKKLF. CDR3 sequence (DNA): TGTGCCACCTGGGACGGGCCCAACAATAAGAAACTCTTT.